This TCR beta chain was captured in a study of blood T cells in healthy people across ages (dated by TCRdb to 2013 to 2016). Regarding the study in general: Template switching captured roughly one uniquely barcoded TCR beta cDNA molecule per two T cells in model experiments. Two additional independent replicas of 1 million unique cDNA reads from the same blood draw were analyzed for two donors (one aged 18 to 30 and one aged 80 or older). The study measured age-related changes in TCR beta repertoire diversity using deep sequencing normalized with unique cDNA molecular identifiers. To avoid experimental bias, donors of different ages were distributed randomly across sequencing lanes. Four age groups were formed from the donors: young (average approximately 17 years), middle-aged (approximately 40), aged (62) and long-lived (about 75).

From the germline V gene, CDR1 is SGHTA and CDR2 is FQGNSA. Counted from cysteine to phenylalanine, this CDR3 has 14 amino acids. CDR3 DNA only is kept here, 42 bases in frame from base 1. The 35 to 40 donors, aged 6 to 90 years, were systemically healthy Caucasian individuals from Russia. About 10 milliliters of peripheral blood were drawn from each donor into EDTA-treated Vacutainer tubes. Ficoll-Paque density-gradient centrifugation was used to isolate PBMCs, with at least 7 million obtained per sample. Total RNA, at least 6 micrograms per sample, was extracted from PBMCs with Trizol reagent. For every donor, flow cytometry on a PBMC aliquot measured the percentage of naive CD45RAhigh/CD27high T cells. Findings and caveats that apply to the study as a whole: Observed TCR beta diversity per million T cells fell roughly linearly with age, and a significant reduction was already apparent by age around 39. Because the CMV infection status of the donors was unknown, age-related changes in expanded clonotypes may potentially have been confounded. Because profiling used bulk unsorted PBMCs, naive and antigen-experienced compartments could not be compared conclusively. Estimates of total diversity based on one million sequenced T cells were regarded as lower bounds and as underestimates. Compared with the aged group, more naive CD4+ T cells, fewer expanded clones and increased TCR diversity were shown by the long-lived group, suggesting age selection. Observed TCR beta diversity correlated strongly with the percentage of naive T cells measured by flow cytometry.

Library preparation used 5' RACE. The sequencer listed for this sample is Illumina HiSeq 2500. The second PCR ran for about 6 to 12 cycles and used a J-beta primer mix along with a sample-barcoded 5' primer. A unique molecular identifier was introduced onto each TCR beta cDNA molecule by a template-switch 5' adaptor carrying 12 random nucleotides. Each sample yielded at least 3 million CDR3-containing paired-end reads. All of the RNA was converted into first-strand cDNA using the Mint cDNA synthesis kit, with a TRBC-specific oligonucleotide serving as the primer. Following uracil-DNA glycosylase treatment, a first 18-cycle PCR with universal primers M1SS and BC2_uni_R was performed on all cDNA. As for the original processing: For normalization, 1 million high-quality reads, each with a distinct molecular identifier, were randomly selected from each sample. Reads with shared molecular identifiers were discarded instead of being binned into consensus sequences. MiTCR, run with a Q25 quality threshold and the strictest error-elimination algorithm, handled CDR3 identification, clonotype clustering and error correction. A nonparametric unseen species model with Euler transformation was used to estimate a lower bound on total TCR beta diversity. TCRdb trimmed the raw reads at Q25, called clones with MiXCR and kept productive beta chains. Each record represents a unique CDR3 protein, reported with the most common genes and DNA among its rows. The V and J calls, along with clone size, are taken from TCRdb and not from the paper's own processing. The sample table contains about a million distinct CDR3 sequences; only one count was recorded for 35% to 40% of them. The ten largest clones take up less than 15% of the sample.

Worth noting for this clonotype: No antigen is known for it. No much larger clonotype is one base removed from it; base qualities were not supplied.

This clonotype originated in a man aged 18 to 29 in good health. The sample comprised blood. The chain was built from TRBV7-2 and TRBJ2-1; the D segment is perhaps TRBD1 or TRBD2, each sharing 5 matched bases. The DNA matches TRBJ2-7 better at its end, which makes the J call doubtful. The DNA sequence is as follows: TGTGCCAGCAGCCGGGACGCCCCCTACAATGAGCAGTACTTC. This is translated as CASSRDAPYNEQYF.